Listed below are T cell receptor beta chains from one sample, sequenced in a study of cytomegalovirus exposure and HLA in healthy donors. Method: immunoSEQ multiplex PCR; TCRdb's copy keeps in-frame clones and lacks some. The top ten hold approximately 8% of the sample, which has about 140,000 clones, roughly 88% seen once. Sequenced material: PBMCs. The receptors derive from a woman aged 18-35 years in good health and CMV-seropositive. Both conserved end residues are part of each CDR3. The order of the fields is V gene, D gene, clone size, J gene, CDR3 DNA, CDR3 protein. A D gene is named only where the DNA matches it firmly. Rows give clone size only sometimes, using once, few, many, or a class for an expanded clone.

V gene: TRBV7-2; D gene: -; clone size: once; J gene: TRBJ2-1; CDR3 DNA: TGTGCCAGCAGCTTTCCCCACCAGGGCTATGAGCAGTTCTTC; CDR3 protein: CASSFPHQGYEQFF
V gene: TRBV6-5; D gene: -; clone size: -; J gene: TRBJ2-3; CDR3 DNA: TGTGCCAGCAGTAAACCGGGAGCAGATACGCAGTATTTT; CDR3 protein: CASSKPGADTQYF
V gene: TRBV7-8; D gene: -; clone size: few; J gene: TRBJ2-7; CDR3 DNA: TGTGCCAGCAGCTTATCAGTAACGGGGGAACAGTACGAGCAGTACTTC; CDR3 protein: CASSLSVTGEQYEQYF
V gene: TRBV4-1; D gene: TRBD2; clone size: -; J gene: TRBJ2-5; CDR3 DNA: TGCGCCAGCAGCCAAGTCTTGTCGACTAGCGGGAGTCGGGAGACCCAGTACTTC; CDR3 protein: CASSQVLSTSGSRETQYF
V gene: TRBV27; D gene: -; clone size: few; J gene: TRBJ2-7; CDR3 DNA: TGTGCCAGCAGTTGGTCGACTCGTAACGAGCAGTACTTC; CDR3 protein: CASSWSTRNEQYF
V gene: TRBV5-1; D gene: -; clone size: -; J gene: TRBJ1-6; CDR3 DNA: TGCGCCAGCAGCCGGGGGAGGGGCGGTAATTCACCCCTCCACTTT; CDR3 protein: CASSRGRGGNSPLHF
V gene: TRBV10-3; D gene: -; clone size: -; J gene: TRBJ1-2; CDR3 DNA: TGTGCCATCAGTACGGGAGGGGCGGCTGGCTACACCTTC; CDR3 protein: CAISTGGAAGYTF
V gene: TRBV6-5; D gene: -; clone size: few; J gene: TRBJ2-7; CDR3 DNA: TGTGCCAGCAGTTACTCGACCGGGGGCTACGAGCAGTACTTC; CDR3 protein: CASSYSTGGYEQYF
V gene: TRBV11-2; D gene: TRBD1; clone size: -; J gene: TRBJ1-6; CDR3 DNA: TGTGCCAGCAGCGTTCAACCGGGACAGGGAAGAAATTCACCCCTCCACTTT; CDR3 protein: CASSVQPGQGRNSPLHF
V gene: TRBV7-3; D gene: TRBD1; clone size: -; J gene: TRBJ1-5; CDR3 DNA: TGTGCCAGCAGCTCCCGACAGGGCCGTCAGCCCCAGCATTTT; CDR3 protein: CASSSRQGRQPQHF
V gene: TRBV11-3; D gene: TRBD2; clone size: -; J gene: TRBJ2-1; CDR3 DNA: TGTGCCAGCAGCCAGGGGCTAGCGGGTCGGAATGAGCAGTTCTTC; CDR3 protein: CASSQGLAGRNEQFF
V gene: TRBV5-8; D gene: -; clone size: -; J gene: TRBJ1-1; CDR3 DNA: TGTGCCAGCAGCTCTGGGGCATTGAACACTGAAGCTTTCTTT; CDR3 protein: CASSSGALNTEAFF
V gene: TRBV5-5; D gene: -; clone size: -; J gene: TRBJ1-2; CDR3 DNA: TGTGCCAGCAGCTTGTACCCCGGGGTGGACTACACCTTC; CDR3 protein: CASSLYPGVDYTF
V gene: TRBV9; D gene: -; clone size: -; J gene: TRBJ2-7; CDR3 DNA: TGTGCCAGCAGCGTGGGGGCCATCTCCTACGAGCAGTACTTC; CDR3 protein: CASSVGAISYEQYF
V gene: TRBV5-5; D gene: TRBD1; clone size: -; J gene: TRBJ2-1; CDR3 DNA: TGTGCCAGCAGCTTGGCGGACAGGTACAATGAGCAGTTCTTC; CDR3 protein: CASSLADRYNEQFF
V gene: TRBV6-1; D gene: -; clone size: -; J gene: TRBJ1-4; CDR3 DNA: TGTGCCACCGGGGTGGTATATGAAAAACTGTTTTTT; CDR3 protein: CATGVVYEKLFF
V gene: TRBV5-5; D gene: TRBD1; clone size: -; J gene: TRBJ1-2; CDR3 DNA: TGTGCCAGCAGCTGGATGGACAGGCACCTCTATGGCTACACCTTC; CDR3 protein: CASSWMDRHLYGYTF
V gene: TRBV5-6; D gene: TRBD1; clone size: -; J gene: TRBJ1-6; CDR3 DNA: TGTGCCAGCAGCTTGTGGACAGGGGGCAATAATTCACCCCTCCACTTT; CDR3 protein: CASSLWTGGNNSPLHF
V gene: TRBV5-1; D gene: -; clone size: few; J gene: TRBJ2-1; CDR3 DNA: TGCGCCAGCAGTAGCGGCGCCTACAATGAGCAGTTCTTC; CDR3 protein: CASSSGAYNEQFF
V gene: TRBV9; D gene: -; clone size: -; J gene: TRBJ1-2; CDR3 DNA: TGTGCCAGCAGCGTACACCTTTCGACCGGGGACTATGGCTACACCTTC; CDR3 protein: CASSVHLSTGDYGYTF
V gene: TRBV4-1; D gene: -; clone size: -; J gene: TRBJ2-1; CDR3 DNA: TGCGCCAGCAGCCAAGAGACTAGCTCCTACAATGAGCAGTTCTTC; CDR3 protein: CASSQETSSYNEQFF
V gene: TRBV7-2; D gene: -; clone size: many; J gene: TRBJ2-1; CDR3 DNA: TGTGCCAGCAGCTCCCCCCCCGTAAATGAGCAGTTCTTC; CDR3 protein: CASSSPPVNEQFF
V gene: TRBV28; D gene: TRBD2; clone size: -; J gene: TRBJ2-7; CDR3 DNA: TGTGCCAGCAGCTCAAGCGGGAGTACCTACGAGCAGTACTTC; CDR3 protein: CASSSSGSTYEQYF
V gene: TRBV10-3; D gene: -; clone size: -; J gene: TRBJ1-2; CDR3 DNA: TGTGCCATCTCTGGTCGGGGGGCTAATTCGGGCTACACCTTC; CDR3 protein: CAISGRGANSGYTF
V gene: TRBV2; D gene: -; clone size: -; J gene: TRBJ2-7; CDR3 DNA: TGTGCCAGCAGTGGCTCGCGGGCGGAAATCTCGGGGGAGCAGTACTTC; CDR3 protein: CASSGSRAEISGEQYF
V gene: TRBV6-5; D gene: TRBD2; clone size: -; J gene: TRBJ2-7; CDR3 DNA: TGTGCCAGCAGTTACTCGGGACTAGCACCCTACGAGCAGTACTTC; CDR3 protein: CASSYSGLAPYEQYF
V gene: TRBV5-1; D gene: TRBD1; clone size: -; J gene: TRBJ1-2; CDR3 DNA: TGCGCCAGCAGCCTTACCCCGGGACAGATCTATGGCTACACCTTC; CDR3 protein: CASSLTPGQIYGYTF
V gene: TRBV27; D gene: -; clone size: -; J gene: TRBJ2-2; CDR3 DNA: TGTGCCAGCAAGAGGGGTACAGGGTATGACACCGGGGAGCTGTTTTTT; CDR3 protein: CASKRGTGYDTGELFF
V gene: TRBV12-5; D gene: TRBD2; clone size: -; J gene: TRBJ2-1; CDR3 DNA: TGTGCTAGTGGTTTGGGACTAGCGGAGGGCAATGAGCAGTTCTTC; CDR3 protein: CASGLGLAEGNEQFF
V gene: TRBV2; D gene: -; clone size: -; J gene: TRBJ1-1; CDR3 DNA: TGTGCCAGCACGGCGACAGAGAACACTGAAGCTTTCTTT; CDR3 protein: CASTATENTEAFF
V gene: TRBV7-2; D gene: -; clone size: once; J gene: TRBJ2-4; CDR3 DNA: TGTGCCAGCAGCCTTGTCGAAAACATTCAGTACTTC; CDR3 protein: CASSLVENIQYF
V gene: TRBV28; D gene: TRBD2; clone size: once; J gene: TRBJ2-7; CDR3 DNA: TGTGCCAGCAGTTTGGGCATTATAGCGGGGGGGCCCTCCTACGAGCAGTACTTC; CDR3 protein: CASSLGIIAGGPSYEQYF
V gene: TRBV5-4; D gene: -; clone size: -; J gene: TRBJ2-1; CDR3 DNA: TGTGCCAGCAGCTTGGCTGGCAGGGGCGGCTACAATGAGCAGTTCTTC; CDR3 protein: CASSLAGRGGYNEQFF
V gene: TRBV18; D gene: -; clone size: once; J gene: TRBJ1-6; CDR3 DNA: TGTGCCAGCTCACCTGAGACAGCACTCAATTCACCCCTCCACTTT; CDR3 protein: CASSPETALNSPLHF
V gene: TRBV21-1; D gene: -; clone size: -; J gene: TRBJ2-2; CDR3 DNA: TGTGCCAGTAGTCGGCGCAGGGGGTGGGTCACCGGGGAGCTGTTTTTT; CDR3 protein: CASSRRRGWVTGELFF
V gene: TRBV5-1; D gene: TRBD1; clone size: -; J gene: TRBJ1-1; CDR3 DNA: TGCGCCAGCAGCACCCAGGGGGGAGGCACTGAAGCTTTCTTT; CDR3 protein: CASSTQGGGTEAFF
V gene: TRBV28; D gene: TRBD1; clone size: -; J gene: TRBJ1-6; CDR3 DNA: TGTGCCAGCAGTTTAGGACAGGGCAGGAATTCACCCCTCCACTTT; CDR3 protein: CASSLGQGRNSPLHF
V gene: TRBV19; D gene: -; clone size: -; J gene: TRBJ1-2; CDR3 DNA: TGTGCCAGTAGTGTTCTTCAGGGCTTTAACGGGGGCTACACCTTC; CDR3 protein: CASSVLQGFNGGYTF